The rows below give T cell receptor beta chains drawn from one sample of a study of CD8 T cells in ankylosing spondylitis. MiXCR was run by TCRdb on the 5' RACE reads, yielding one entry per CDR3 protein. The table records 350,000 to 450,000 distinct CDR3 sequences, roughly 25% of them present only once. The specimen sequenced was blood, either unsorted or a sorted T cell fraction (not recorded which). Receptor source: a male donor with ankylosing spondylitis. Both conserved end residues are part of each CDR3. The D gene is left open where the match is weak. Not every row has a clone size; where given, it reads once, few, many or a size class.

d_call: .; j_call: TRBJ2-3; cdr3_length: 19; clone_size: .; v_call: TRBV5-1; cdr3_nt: TGCGCCAGCAGCCTATCTCCCTCCCGCGGGACCGAGGCTGGGGATACGCAGTATTTT; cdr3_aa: CASSLSPSRGTEAGDTQYF
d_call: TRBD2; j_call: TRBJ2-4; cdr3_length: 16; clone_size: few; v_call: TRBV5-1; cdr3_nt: TGCGCCAGCAGCTTGGTAGCTAGCGGGAGTAGCAACATTCAGTACTTC; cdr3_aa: CASSLVASGSSNIQYF
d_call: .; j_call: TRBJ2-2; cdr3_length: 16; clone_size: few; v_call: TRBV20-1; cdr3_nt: TGCAGTGCTAGAGATGGTAGAACAGGGCGCACCGGGGAGCTGTTTTTT; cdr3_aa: CSARDGRTGRTGELFF
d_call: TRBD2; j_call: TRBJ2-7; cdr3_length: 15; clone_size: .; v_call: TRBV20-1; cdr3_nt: TGCAGTGCTAGAGATCGGCTAGCGGGTCGGGGTGAGCAGTACTTC; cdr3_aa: CSARDRLAGRGEQYF
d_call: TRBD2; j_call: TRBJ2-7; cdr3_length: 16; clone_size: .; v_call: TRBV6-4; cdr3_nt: TGTGCCAGCAGTCGACTAGCGGGAGGGCCCTCCTACGAGCAGTACTTC; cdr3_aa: CASSRLAGGPSYEQYF
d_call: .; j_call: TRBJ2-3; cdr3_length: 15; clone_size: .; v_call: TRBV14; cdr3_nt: TGTGCCAGCAGCCAAGCTCAGGGGTTCACAGATACGCAGTATTTT; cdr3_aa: CASSQAQGFTDTQYF
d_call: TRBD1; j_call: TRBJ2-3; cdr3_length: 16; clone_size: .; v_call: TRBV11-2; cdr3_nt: TGTGCCAGCAGCTTAGGGCGAGGGGGCCCGACAGATACGCAGTATTTT; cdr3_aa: CASSLGRGGPTDTQYF
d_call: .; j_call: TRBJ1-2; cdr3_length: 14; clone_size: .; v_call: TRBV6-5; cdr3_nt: TGTGCCAGCAGTTACTCGCCAGGGGCAGATGGCTACACCTTC; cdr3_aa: CASSYSPGADGYTF
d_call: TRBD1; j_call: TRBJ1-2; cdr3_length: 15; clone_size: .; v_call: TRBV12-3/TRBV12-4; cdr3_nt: TGTGCCAGCAGTTCCGACAGGGAGGGAGTTCGTGGCTACACCTTC; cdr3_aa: CASSSDREGVRGYTF
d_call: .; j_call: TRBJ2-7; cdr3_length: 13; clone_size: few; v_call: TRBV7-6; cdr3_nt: TGTGCCAGCAGCTTCGTCCTAGAGGCCGAGCAGTACTTC; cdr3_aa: CASSFVLEAEQYF
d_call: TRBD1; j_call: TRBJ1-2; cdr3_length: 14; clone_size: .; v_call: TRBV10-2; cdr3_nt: TGCGCCAGCAGGAGGACAGGGGCTCGGGATGGCTACACCTTC; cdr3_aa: CASRRTGARDGYTF
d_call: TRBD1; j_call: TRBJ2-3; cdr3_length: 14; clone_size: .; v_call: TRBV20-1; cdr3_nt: TGCAGTGCATATCCGGGACAGGGGGCAGATACGCAGTATTTT; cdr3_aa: CSAYPGQGADTQYF
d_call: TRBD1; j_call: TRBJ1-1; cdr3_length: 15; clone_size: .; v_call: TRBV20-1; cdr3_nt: TGCAGTGCTAGAGCCCCGGGACAGGAGAACACTGAAGCTTTCTTT; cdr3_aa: CSARAPGQENTEAFF
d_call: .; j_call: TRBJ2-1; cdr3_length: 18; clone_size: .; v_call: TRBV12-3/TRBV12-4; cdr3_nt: TGTGCCAGCAGCCCTTTACAGGGCCTGAGCGGTCCCTACAATGAGCAGTTCTTC; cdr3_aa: CASSPLQGLSGPYNEQFF
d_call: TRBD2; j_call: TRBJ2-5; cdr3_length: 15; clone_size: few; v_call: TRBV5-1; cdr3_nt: TGCGCCAGCAACGGAGCGGGAGGGCCCGGTGAGACCCAGTACTTC; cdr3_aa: CASNGAGGPGETQYF
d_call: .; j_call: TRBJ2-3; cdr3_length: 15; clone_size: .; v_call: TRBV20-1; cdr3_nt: TGCAGTGCTAGCGGCTCCAGACCTAGCACAGATACGCAGTATTTT; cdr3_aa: CSASGSRPSTDTQYF
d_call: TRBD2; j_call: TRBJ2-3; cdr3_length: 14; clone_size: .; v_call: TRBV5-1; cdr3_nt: TGCGCCAGCATCCCTAGCGGGATCACAGATACGCAGTATTTT; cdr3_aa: CASIPSGITDTQYF
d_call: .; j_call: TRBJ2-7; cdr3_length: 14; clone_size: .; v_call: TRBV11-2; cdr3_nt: TGTGCCAGCAGCTTTGGGCGGGACCCCTACGAGCAGTACTTC; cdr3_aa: CASSFGRDPYEQYF
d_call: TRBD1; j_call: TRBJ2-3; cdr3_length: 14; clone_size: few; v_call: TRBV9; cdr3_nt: TGTGCCAGCAATACACAGGGGGACACAGATACGCAGTATTTT; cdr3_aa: CASNTQGDTDTQYF
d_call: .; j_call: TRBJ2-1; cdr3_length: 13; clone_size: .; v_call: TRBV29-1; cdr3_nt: TGCAGCGTTGAAGAAGGAGGCTACAATGAGCAGTTCTTC; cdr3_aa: CSVEEGGYNEQFF
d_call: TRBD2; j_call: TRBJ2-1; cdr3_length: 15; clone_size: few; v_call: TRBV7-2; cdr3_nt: TGTGCCAGCAGCTTGACTAGCGGGAATCACAATGAGCAGTTCTTC; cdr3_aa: CASSLTSGNHNEQFF
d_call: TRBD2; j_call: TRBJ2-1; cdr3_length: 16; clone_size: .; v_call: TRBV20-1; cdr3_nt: TGCAGTGCTAGAGACGCGGGGACTAGCGCCTACAATGAGCAGTTCTTC; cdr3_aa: CSARDAGTSAYNEQFF
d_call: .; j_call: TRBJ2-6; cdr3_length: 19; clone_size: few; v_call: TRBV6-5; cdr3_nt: TGTGCCAGCAGTTACACTGGACAGCCAGTGAACTCTGGGGCCAACGTCCTGACTTTC; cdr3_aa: CASSYTGQPVNSGANVLTF
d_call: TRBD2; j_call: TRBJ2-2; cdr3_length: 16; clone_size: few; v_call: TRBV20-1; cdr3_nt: TGCAGTGCTAGAAAGCTGAGCGGGGGTATCACCGGGGAGCTGTTTTTT; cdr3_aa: CSARKLSGGITGELFF
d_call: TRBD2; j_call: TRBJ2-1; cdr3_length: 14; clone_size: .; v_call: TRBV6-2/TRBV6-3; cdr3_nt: TGTGCCAGCAGTTATCTCGCGGGAGCAGGTGAGCAGTTCTTC; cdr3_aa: CASSYLAGAGEQFF
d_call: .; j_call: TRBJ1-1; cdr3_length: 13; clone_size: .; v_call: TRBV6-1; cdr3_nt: TGTGCCAGCATCGACCCTCCGAACACTGAAGCTTTCTTT; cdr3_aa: CASIDPPNTEAFF
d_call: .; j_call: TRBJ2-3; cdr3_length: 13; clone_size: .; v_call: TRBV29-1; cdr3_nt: TGCAGCGTTGAAATTACAGGGACAGATACGCAGTATTTT; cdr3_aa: CSVEITGTDTQYF
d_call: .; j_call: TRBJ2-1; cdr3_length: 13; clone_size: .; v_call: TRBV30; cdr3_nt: TGTGCCTGCGCGCGGGGCGCCGGTAATGAGCAGTTCTTC; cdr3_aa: CACARGAGNEQFF
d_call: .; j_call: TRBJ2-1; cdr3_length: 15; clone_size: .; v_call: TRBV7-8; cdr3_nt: TGTGCCAGCAGCACTACCGGGACCACCTACAATGAGCAGTTCTTC; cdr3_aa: CASSTTGTTYNEQFF
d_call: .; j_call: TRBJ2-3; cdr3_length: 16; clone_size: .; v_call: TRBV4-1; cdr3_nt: TGCGCCAGCAGCCAACACCAGAATACGGATACAGATACGCAGTATTTT; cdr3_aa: CASSQHQNTDTDTQYF
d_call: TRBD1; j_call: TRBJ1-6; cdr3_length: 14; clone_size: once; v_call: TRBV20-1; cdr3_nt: TGCAGTGCTAGAGATCTTCAGGGGGGCTCACCCCTCCACTTT; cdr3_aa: CSARDLQGGSPLHF
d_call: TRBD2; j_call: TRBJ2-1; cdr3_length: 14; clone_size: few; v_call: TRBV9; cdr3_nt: TGTGCCAGCAGCATTAGCGGGAGTGTCGATGAGCAGTTCTTC; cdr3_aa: CASSISGSVDEQFF
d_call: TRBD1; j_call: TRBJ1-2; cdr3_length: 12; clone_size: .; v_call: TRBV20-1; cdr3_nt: TGCAGTGCTCGGACAGGAACTAATGGCTACACCTTC; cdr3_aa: CSARTGTNGYTF
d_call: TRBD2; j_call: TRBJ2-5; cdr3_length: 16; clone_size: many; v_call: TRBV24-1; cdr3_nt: TGTGCCACCAGCTCGGGACTAGCGGGAGCCTGGGAGACCCAGTACTTC; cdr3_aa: CATSSGLAGAWETQYF
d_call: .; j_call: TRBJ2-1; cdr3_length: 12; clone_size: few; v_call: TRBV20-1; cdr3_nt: TGCAGCGAACAACGGCCCTACAATGAGCAGTTCTTC; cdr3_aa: CSEQRPYNEQFF
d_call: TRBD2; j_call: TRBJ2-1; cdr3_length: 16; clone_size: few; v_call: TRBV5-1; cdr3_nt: TGCGCCAGCACCCCGGTGGTAGCGGGAGCGTACAATGAGCAGTTCTTC; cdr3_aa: CASTPVVAGAYNEQFF
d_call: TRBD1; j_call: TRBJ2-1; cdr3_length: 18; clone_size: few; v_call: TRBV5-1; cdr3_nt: TGCGCCAGCAGGACCTATCTTAGGGACAGGAGCACCTACAATGAGCAGTTCTTC; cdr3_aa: CASRTYLRDRSTYNEQFF
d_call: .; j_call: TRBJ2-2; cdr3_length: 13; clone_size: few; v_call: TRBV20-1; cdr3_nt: TGCAGTGCCCGGGGGCCTGCTGACGGGGAGCTGTTTTTT; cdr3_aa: CSARGPADGELFF
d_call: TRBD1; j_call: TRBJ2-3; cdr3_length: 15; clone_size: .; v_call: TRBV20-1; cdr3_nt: TGCAGTGCCACCGGCAGGGGGCGTAGCACAGATACGCAGTATTTT; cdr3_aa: CSATGRGRSTDTQYF
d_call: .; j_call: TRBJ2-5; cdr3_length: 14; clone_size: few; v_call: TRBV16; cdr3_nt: TGTGCCAGCAGCCAACGACGGGGCTTGGAGACCCAGTACTTC; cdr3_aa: CASSQRRGLETQYF
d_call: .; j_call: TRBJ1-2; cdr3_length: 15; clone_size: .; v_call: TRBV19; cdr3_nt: TGTGCCAGGGACAATCCCGGTCAGGCGAACTATGGCTACACCTTC; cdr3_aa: CARDNPGQANYGYTF
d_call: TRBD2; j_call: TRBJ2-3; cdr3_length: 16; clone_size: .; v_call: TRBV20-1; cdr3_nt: TGCAGTGTTCCGCCCCTGACTAGCGGGAGAGCAGATACGCAGTATTTT; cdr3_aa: CSVPPLTSGRADTQYF
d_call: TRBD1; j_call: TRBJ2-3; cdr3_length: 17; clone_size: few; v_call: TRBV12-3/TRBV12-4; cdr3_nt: TGTGCCAGCACCCCCGGGGTGGGACAGGGAGACACAGATACGCAGTATTTT; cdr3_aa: CASTPGVGQGDTDTQYF
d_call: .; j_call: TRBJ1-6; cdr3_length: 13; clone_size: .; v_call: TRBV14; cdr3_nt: TGTGCCAGCAGCAAGGGGGTAATCCCACCCCTCCACTTT; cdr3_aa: CASSKGVIPPLHF
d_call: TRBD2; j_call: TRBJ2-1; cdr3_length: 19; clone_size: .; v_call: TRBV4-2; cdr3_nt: TGTGCCAGCAGCCAAGAGGGAGCGGGAGGCCGTGGGGCCTACAATGAGCAGTTCTTC; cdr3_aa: CASSQEGAGGRGAYNEQFF
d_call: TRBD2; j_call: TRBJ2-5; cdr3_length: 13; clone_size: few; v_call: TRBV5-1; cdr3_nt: TGCGCCAGCACCTTCGGGGGGCAAGAGACCCAGTACTTC; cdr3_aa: CASTFGGQETQYF
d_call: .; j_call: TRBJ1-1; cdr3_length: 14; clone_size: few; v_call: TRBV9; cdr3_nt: TGTGCCAGCATTAATCCCGGTCCAGCCCCTGAAGCTTTCTTT; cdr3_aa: CASINPGPAPEAFF
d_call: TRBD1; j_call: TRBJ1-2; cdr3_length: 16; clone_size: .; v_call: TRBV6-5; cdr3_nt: TGTGCCAGCAGTTACGGAACAGGGGGCTTTAGCTATGGCTACACCTTC; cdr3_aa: CASSYGTGGFSYGYTF
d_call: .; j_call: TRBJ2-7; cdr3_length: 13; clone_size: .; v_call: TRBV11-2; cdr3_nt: TGTGCCAGCAGCACCCGACAGAACTACGAGCAGTACTTC; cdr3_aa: CASSTRQNYEQYF
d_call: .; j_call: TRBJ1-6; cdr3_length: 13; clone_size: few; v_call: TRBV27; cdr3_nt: TGTGCCAGCAGTTTATTTGGAAATTCACCCCTCCACTTT; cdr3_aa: CASSLFGNSPLHF
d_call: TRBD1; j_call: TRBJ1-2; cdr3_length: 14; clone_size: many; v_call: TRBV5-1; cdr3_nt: TGCGCCAGCAGCTCGGACAGGGCTAACTATGGCTACACCTTC; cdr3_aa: CASSSDRANYGYTF
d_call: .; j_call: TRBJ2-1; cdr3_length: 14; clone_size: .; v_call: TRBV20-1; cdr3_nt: TGCAGTGCTAGACTGGGCGGGCGGAACAATGAGCAGTTCTTC; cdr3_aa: CSARLGGRNNEQFF
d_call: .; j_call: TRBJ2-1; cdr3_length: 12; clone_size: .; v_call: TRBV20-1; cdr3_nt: TGCAGTGCTAGAGGCCAGGGCCGTGAGCAGTTCTTC; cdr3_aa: CSARGQGREQFF
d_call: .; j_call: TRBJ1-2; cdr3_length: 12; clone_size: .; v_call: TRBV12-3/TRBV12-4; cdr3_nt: TGTGCCAGCAGTTTAGGCCCTACGGGCTACACCTTC; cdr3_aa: CASSLGPTGYTF
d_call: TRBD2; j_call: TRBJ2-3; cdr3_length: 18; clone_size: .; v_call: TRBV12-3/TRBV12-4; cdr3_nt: TGTGCCAGCAGTTTTAGGACTAGCGGGTCGCTTAGCACAGATACGCAGTATTTT; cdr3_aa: CASSFRTSGSLSTDTQYF
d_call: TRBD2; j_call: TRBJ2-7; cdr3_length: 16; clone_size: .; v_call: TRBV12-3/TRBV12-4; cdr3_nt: TGTGCCAGCAGTCCGCGCGCCGGGACTAGCTTTCACGAGCAGTACTTC; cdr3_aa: CASSPRAGTSFHEQYF
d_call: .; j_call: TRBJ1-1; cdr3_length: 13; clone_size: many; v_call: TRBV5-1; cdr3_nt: TGCGCCAGCAGCGTGGGTAAGACCACTGAAGCTTTCTTT; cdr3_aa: CASSVGKTTEAFF
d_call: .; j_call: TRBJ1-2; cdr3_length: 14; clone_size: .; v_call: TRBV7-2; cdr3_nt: TGTGCCAGCAGCTTAGCGACAGTCAACTATGGCTACACCTTC; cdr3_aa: CASSLATVNYGYTF
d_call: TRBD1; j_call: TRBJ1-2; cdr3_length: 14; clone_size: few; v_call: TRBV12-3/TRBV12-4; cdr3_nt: TGTGCCAGCAGTATCCGACAGGGAGACTATGGCTACACCTTC; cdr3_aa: CASSIRQGDYGYTF
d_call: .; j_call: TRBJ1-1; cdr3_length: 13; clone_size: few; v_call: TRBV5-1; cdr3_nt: TGCGCCAGCAGCTTGGAGTTGCACACTGAAGCTTTCTTT; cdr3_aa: CASSLELHTEAFF